This T cell receptor (beta chain) was found in a study of cytomegalovirus exposure and HLA in healthy donors. Study-wide findings and caveats: TCR beta chains numbering more than 150 were designated cytomegalovirus-associated. In a later analysis, specific HLA alleles were associated with 15,000 or so TCR beta sequences at a 0.05 false discovery rate. Indistinguishability led to the exclusion of some V segments, TRBV6-2 and TRBV6-3 included.

13 Jbeta primers and 60 Vbeta primers were used for the PCR. Only in-frame clones appear in the TCRdb table, and some are missing; sequencing was by immunoSEQ multiplex PCR. The sample lists roughly 190,000 clones, about four fifths seen once, with over 1.5% in the top ten. Note on this clone: Antigen unknown.

CDR3 length equals 15 residues. Trimming took 7 bases from V and 1 from J, leaving 16 bases between them. CDR1 is MNHEY and CDR2 is SVGAGI in the germline V gene. V is TRBV6-5 and J is TRBJ2-5, with a possible D match to TRBD2 (6 bases). This clonotype was obtained from a girl aged 5-17 years in good health and CMV-seropositive. Sequenced input: PBMCs. The CDR3, as DNA: TGTGCCAGCACCCCCCATGGGGGGATCCAAGAGACCCAGTACTTC. Its translation is CASTPHGGIQETQYF.